One and the same sample provided the 22 T cell receptor beta chains below, sequenced in a study of T-cell reconstitution after alpha-beta-depleted transplantation in children. A TCRbeta library incorporating unique molecular identifiers was prepared. From the PCR reads, TCRdb called clonotypes with MiXCR, one entry per CDR3 protein. The sample has approximately 350,000 distinct CDR3 sequences; 13% are singletons. The source material was PBMCs, sampled from the stem cell graft. The receptors originated from a human donor who donated a stem cell graft to a child with Fanconi anemia.

The chain links TRBV6-6 to TRBJ1-1, with D hard to call. The V and J ends lost 5 bases and 10 bases respectively, with 8 bases between them. Per the germline V gene, CDR1 is MNHNY and CDR2 is SVGAGI (reference sequence). This CDR3 has 10 residues. This CDR3 is CASSREGAFF. The CDR3 region has the DNA TGTGCCAGCAGTAGGGAAGGAGCTTTCTTT.

The chain is built from TRBV4-2 and TRBJ1-5, with TRBD1 as a possible D gene (5 bases). The CDR3 covers 14 residues. Germline V gene lookup returns CDR1 LGHNA and CDR2 YNFKEQ. Trimming removed 1 base from V and 7 bases from J, with 11 bases in between. CDR3 DNA: TGTGCCAGCAGCCAAGTCGGAGGGGAACAGCCCCAGCATTTT. Its translation: CASSQVGGEQPQHF.

This clonotype was picked up a small number of times. This chain uses TRBV5-6 with TRBJ1-1; D may be TRBD1 (5 bases). Deletions cut 2 bases from V and 0 bases from J, with 11 bases between. CDR1 and CDR2 from the germline V gene are SGHDT and YYEEEE. This CDR3 is built from 15 residues. As DNA, the CDR3 is TGTGCCAGCAGCTTCATGGGGGTTGTGAACACTGAAGCTTTCTTT. Its protein is CASSFMGVVNTEAFF.

The chain employs TRBV7-2 and TRBJ1-6, with D perhaps TRBD1 (5 bases). Deletions cut 0 bases from V and 9 bases from J, with 12 bases between. The CDR3 totals 15 residues. The V gene's germline CDR1 is SGHTA and CDR2 FQGNSA. CDR3 sequence (DNA): TGTGCCAGCAGCTTAGCCCGGCAGGGAGGTTCACCCCTCCACTTT. As protein: CASSLARQGGSPLHF.

This clonotype was observed many times. The CDR3 nucleotides read TGTGCCAGCAGCCCAACATGGACAGAAGAGACCCAGTACTTC. Translated, it gives CASSPTWTEETQYF. The chain has TRBV7-2 and TRBJ2-5; the D gene is possibly TRBD1 (6 bases). Germline CDR1 and CDR2: SGHTA and FQGNSA. The CDR3 totals 14 residues. V was shortened by 5 bases and J by 3 bases, with 13 bases between the two germline ends.

This clonotype was seen at least ten times. The chain is built from TRBV5-5 and TRBJ2-1; D gene ambiguous. The CDR3 extends over 17 amino acids. The V and J ends lost 2 bases and 4 bases respectively, with 19 bases between them. Germline CDR1 reads SGHKS; CDR2 reads YYEKEE (reference sequence). CDR3 in amino acids: CASSLDPLDSGYNEQFF. As DNA, the CDR3 is TGTGCCAGCAGCTTAGACCCACTGGATTCTGGTTACAATGAGCAGTTCTTC. Looking up the rest from reference TRBV5-5 and TRBJ2-1 gives the full variable domain: DAGVTQSPTHLIKTRGQQVTLRCSPISGHKSVSWYQQVLGQGPQFIFQYYEKEERGRGNFPDRFSARQFPNYSSELNVNALLLGDSALYLCASSLDPLDSGYNEQFFGPGTRLTVL.

This chain links TRBV4-2 with TRBJ1-3; no clear D. The CDR3 extends over 14 amino acids. From germline, CDR1 is LGHNA and CDR2 YNFKEQ. V was trimmed by 5 bases and J by 7 bases, leaving 15 bases between them. CDR3 sequence reads: CASSREANKNTIYF. The DNA for the CDR3 is TGTGCCAGCAGCAGGGAGGCTAATAAGAACACCATATATTTT.

This clonotype has a handful of counts. This rearrangement joins TRBV6-2 or TRBV6-3 to TRBJ2-3; a weak D match, TRBD2 (6 bases). CDR1 MNHEY and CDR2 SVGEGT come from the germline V gene. V lost 7 bases and J 1 base, leaving 9 bases between the germline ends. This CDR3 region has 13 residues. CDR3 sequence: CASKSGGTDTQYF. The DNA for the CDR3 is TGTGCCAGCAAATCGGGGGGCACAGATACGCAGTATTTT.

The chain is built from TRBV7-2 and TRBJ1-2, with D perhaps TRBD1 (6 bases). V shed 0 bases and J shed 6 bases, with 14 bases lying between them. Germline V lookup: CDR1 SGHTA, CDR2 FQGNSA. CDR3 size: 15 residues. CDR3 protein: CASSLALAGENGYTF. DNA of the CDR3: TGTGCCAGCAGCTTAGCGCTGGCAGGGGAGAATGGCTACACCTTC.

The rearrangement uses TRBV4-2 and TRBJ2-2; 9 nucleotides match TRBD2. There are 15 residues in the CDR3. The V gene end was trimmed by 0 bases and the J gene end by 11 bases; junction bases not matched to a gene: 7. Germline V lookup: CDR1 LGHNA, CDR2 YNFKEQ. CDR3 sequence: CASSQDAAGGRELFF. CDR3 bases: TGTGCCAGCAGCCAAGATGCAGCGGGGGGTAGAGAGCTGTTTTTT.

The sample holds many counts of this clonotype. The V call is TRBV27, the J call TRBJ1-2; tentatively, D is TRBD1 (5 bases). CDR3 length equals 12 residues. In germline, CDR1 is MNHEY, CDR2 SMNVEV (reference sequence). With 7 bases removed from V and 3 bases from J, the gap between germline ends came to 9 bases. The CDR3, as DNA: TGTGCCAGCATGGGGCGGTACTATGGCTACACCTTC. Encoded protein: CASMGRYYGYTF.

V is TRBV5-6 and J is TRBJ2-7; D remains unclear. Germline-derived CDR1 and CDR2 are SGHDT and YYEEEE. The V end lost 1 base, the J end lost 0 bases, and 8 bases lay between the germline ends. This CDR3 is built from 14 residues. CDR3 coding DNA: TGTGCCAGCAGCTTGAAGTGGGACTCCTACGAGCAGTACTTC. It is translated as CASSLKWDSYEQYF. Supplemented by reference TRBV5-6 and TRBJ2-7, the full variable domain reads DAGVTQSPTHLIKTRGQQVTLRCSPKSGHDTVSWYQQALGQGPQFIFQYYEEEERQRGNFPDRFSGHQFPNYSSELNVNALLLGDSALYLCASSLKWDSYEQYFGPGTRLTVT.

In its sample, this clonotype was seen many times. The V call is TRBV6-6, the J call TRBJ2-7, with a weak D call TRBD2 (5 bases). CDR1 MNHNY and CDR2 SVGAGI come from the germline V gene (reference sequence). The CDR3 has 12 residues. Between the trimmed V and J ends, which lost 0 bases and 7 bases, there was a span of 7 bases. This CDR3 reads CASSYSWREQYF. The CDR3 DNA reads as TGTGCCAGCAGTTACTCGTGGAGGGAGCAGTACTTC.

CDR3: CASSPLGRNEQFF. Here the CDR3 DNA reads TGTGCCAGCAGCCCCCTTGGGCGGAATGAGCAGTTCTTC. V and J are TRBV7-9 and TRBJ2-1; D unclear. The V and J ends lost 5 bases and 7 bases respectively, with 12 bases between them. The CDR3 sequence is 13 residues long. CDR1 is SEHNR, CDR2 FQNEAQ, per germline (reference sequence).

This clonotype has more than one count but fewer than ten. V usage is TRBV20-1 and J usage is TRBJ2-7, with D possibly matching TRBD2 (6 bases). The CDR3 totals 13 residues. Trimming left V 5 bases short and J 1 base short, with 12 bases between. Germline V gene data show CDR1 as DFQATT and CDR2 as SNEGSKA (reference sequence). CDR3 loop: CSAPGTPSYEQYF. The CDR3 nucleotides are TGCAGTGCTCCCGGGACTCCTTCCTACGAGCAGTACTTC.

This clonotype appeared many times. The genes are TRBV5-1 and TRBJ2-1, with a weak D call TRBD2 (6 bases). Germline CDR1 is SGHRS and CDR2 is YFSETQ. The V end was cut by 0 bases, the J end by 4 bases, with 14 bases between. The CDR3 totals 16 residues. The CDR3 bases are TGCGCCAGCAGCTTGGGTCGGGGGAACACGTACAATGAGCAGTTCTTC. Its translation: CASSLGRGNTYNEQFF.

The gene calls are TRBV7-2 and TRBJ2-1; 10 bases are shared with TRBD2. The J segment lost 3 bases and the V segment lost 8 bases, leaving 7 bases of the junction unmatched. CDR3 length: 15 residues. Germline values: CDR1 SGHTA, CDR2 FQGNSA. The CDR3 bases are TGTGCCAGCTCGGGTAGCGGGGGGATCTACAATGAGCAGTTCTTC. Translation gives CASSGSGGIYNEQFF.

The chain links TRBV5-1 to TRBJ2-5; weak D call: TRBD2 (5 bases). V was clipped by 0 bases and J by 5 bases, with 11 bases between them. Germline loops: CDR1 SGHRS, CDR2 YFSETQ. The CDR3 consists of 14 residues. In DNA, the CDR3 is TGCGCCAGCAGCTTGGTAGGGAGTGGCGAGACCCAGTACTTC. Its translation: CASSLVGSGETQYF.

This clonotype was seen many times. The chain carries TRBV4-3 and TRBJ2-1; the D is unclear. Germline V gene sequence: CDR1 LGHNA, CDR2 YSLEER. This CDR3 spans 16 amino acids. V shed 4 bases and J shed 1 base, with 14 bases lying between them. CDR3 DNA: TGCGCCAGCAGCCCTGACCTTGAAAGTTCCTACAATGAGCAGTTCTTC. It specifies CASSPDLESSYNEQFF.

This clonotype occurred many times. The J gene is TRBJ1-1, the V gene TRBV5-1; 9 bases match TRBD1. The CDR3 contains 14 residues. The J segment lost 5 bases and the V segment lost 4 bases, leaving 6 bases of the junction unmatched. Germline CDR1 reads SGHRS; CDR2 reads YFSETQ. This chain's CDR3 is CASSPGDRVTEAFF. DNA for the CDR3: TGCGCCAGCAGCCCGGGGGACAGGGTGACTGAAGCTTTCTTT.

This chain joins TRBV7-8 and TRBJ2-7; no definite D call. This CDR3 has 15 amino acids. V gave up 1 base and J gave up 0 bases, with 10 bases separating them. Germline loops: CDR1 SGHVS, CDR2 FQNEAQ. The DNA for the CDR3 is TGTGCCAGCAGCTTAGGGCCCCCAAGCTCCTACGAGCAGTACTTC. Translated: CASSLGPPSSYEQYF.

A few counts support this clonotype. This sequence joins TRBV12-3 or TRBV12-4 and TRBJ1-1; D is uncertain. The CDR3 sequence is 14 residues long. Trimming took 6 bases from V and 1 from J, leaving 12 bases between them. This chain's CDR3 is CASSRASSNTEAFF. CDR3 nucleotides: TGTGCCAGCAGCCGTGCCAGTTCGAACACTGAAGCTTTCTTT.